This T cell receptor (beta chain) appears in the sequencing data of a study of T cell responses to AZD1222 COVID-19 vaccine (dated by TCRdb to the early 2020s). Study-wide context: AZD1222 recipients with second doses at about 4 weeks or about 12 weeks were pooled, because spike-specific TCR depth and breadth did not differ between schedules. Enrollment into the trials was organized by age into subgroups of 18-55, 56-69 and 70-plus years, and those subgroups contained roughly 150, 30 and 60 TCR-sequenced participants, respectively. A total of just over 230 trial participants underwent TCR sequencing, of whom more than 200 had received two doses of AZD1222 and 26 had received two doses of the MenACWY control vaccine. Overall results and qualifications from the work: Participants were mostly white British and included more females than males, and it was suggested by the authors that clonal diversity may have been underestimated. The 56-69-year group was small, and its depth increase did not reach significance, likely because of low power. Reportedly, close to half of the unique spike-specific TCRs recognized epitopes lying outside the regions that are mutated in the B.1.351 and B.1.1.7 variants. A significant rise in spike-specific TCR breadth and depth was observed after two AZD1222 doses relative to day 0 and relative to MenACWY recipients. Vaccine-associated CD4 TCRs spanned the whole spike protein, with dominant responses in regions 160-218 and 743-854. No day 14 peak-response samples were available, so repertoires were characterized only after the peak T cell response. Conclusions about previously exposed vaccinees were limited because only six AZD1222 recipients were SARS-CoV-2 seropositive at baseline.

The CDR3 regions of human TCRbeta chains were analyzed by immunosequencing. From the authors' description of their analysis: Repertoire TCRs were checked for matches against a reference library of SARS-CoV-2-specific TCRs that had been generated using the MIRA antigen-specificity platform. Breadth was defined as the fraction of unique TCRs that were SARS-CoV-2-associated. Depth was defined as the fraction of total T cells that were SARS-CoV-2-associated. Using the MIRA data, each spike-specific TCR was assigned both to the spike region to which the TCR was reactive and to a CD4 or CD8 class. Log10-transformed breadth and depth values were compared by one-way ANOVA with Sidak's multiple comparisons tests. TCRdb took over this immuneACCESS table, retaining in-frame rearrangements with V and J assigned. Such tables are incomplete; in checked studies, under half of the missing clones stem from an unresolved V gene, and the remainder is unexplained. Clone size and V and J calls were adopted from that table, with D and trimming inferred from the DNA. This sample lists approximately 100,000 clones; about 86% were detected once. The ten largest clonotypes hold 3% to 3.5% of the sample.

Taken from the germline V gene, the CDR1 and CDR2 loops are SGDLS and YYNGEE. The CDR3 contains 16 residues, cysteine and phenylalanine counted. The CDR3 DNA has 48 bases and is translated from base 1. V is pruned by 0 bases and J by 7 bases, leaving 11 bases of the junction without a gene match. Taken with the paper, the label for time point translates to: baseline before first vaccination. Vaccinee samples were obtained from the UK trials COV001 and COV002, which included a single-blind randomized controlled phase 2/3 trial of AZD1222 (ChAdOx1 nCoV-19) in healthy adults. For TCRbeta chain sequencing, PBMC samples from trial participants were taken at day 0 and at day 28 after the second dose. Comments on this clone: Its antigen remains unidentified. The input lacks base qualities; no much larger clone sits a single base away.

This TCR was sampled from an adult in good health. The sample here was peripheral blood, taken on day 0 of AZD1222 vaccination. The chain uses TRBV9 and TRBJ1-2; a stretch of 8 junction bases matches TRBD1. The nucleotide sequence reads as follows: TGTGCCAGCAGCGTAGAAGGTGCAGGGGGCGCATTTGGCTACACCTTC. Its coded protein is CASSVEGAGGAFGYTF.